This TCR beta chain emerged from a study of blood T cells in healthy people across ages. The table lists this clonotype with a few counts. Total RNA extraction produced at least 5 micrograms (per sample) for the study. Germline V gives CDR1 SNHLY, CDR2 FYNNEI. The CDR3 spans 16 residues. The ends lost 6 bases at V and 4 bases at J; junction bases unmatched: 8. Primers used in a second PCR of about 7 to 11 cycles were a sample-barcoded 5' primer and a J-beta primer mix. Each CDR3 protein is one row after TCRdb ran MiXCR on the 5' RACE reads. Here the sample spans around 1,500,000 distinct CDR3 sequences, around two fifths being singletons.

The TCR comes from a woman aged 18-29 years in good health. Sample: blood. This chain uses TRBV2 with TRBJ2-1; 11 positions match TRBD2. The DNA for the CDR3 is TGTGCCAGCAGCGGCGCCACTAGCGGGGGATACAATGAGCAGTTCTTC. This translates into CASSGATSGGYNEQFF.